These T cell receptor beta chains were read from a single sample in a study of patients and donors after allogeneic stem cell transplantation. TCRdb reprocessed the RT-PCR reads via MiXCR and lists one record per CDR3 protein. This repertoire shows hundreds of thousands of distinct CDR3 sequences, more than 15% found once; its top ten account for roughly 7%. The source material was blood, either unsorted or a sorted T cell fraction (not recorded which). These receptors were obtained from a human donor who was either an allogeneic HSCT recipient or a stem cell or donor lymphocyte infusion donor (not recorded which). It is not recorded whose cells these are; they may come from a transplant donor. Each CDR3 is given with its conserved first and last residue. D genes are given only for firm matches. Only part of the rows carry a size: once, few, many, or a class if the clone is expanded.

j_gene,abundance,v_gene,d_gene,CDR3nt,CDR3aa
TRBJ1-6,many,TRBV12-3/TRBV12-4,.,TGTGCCAGCAGTAATTACCAGGGATCACCCCTCCACTTT,CASSNYQGSPLHF
TRBJ2-1,.,TRBV3-1,.,TGTGCCAGCAGCCACCGGCCGGTTGACAATGAGCAGTTCTTC,CASSHRPVDNEQFF
TRBJ2-3,.,TRBV10-3,.,TGTGCCATCAGTGAACGTCTAGCGTCAGATACGCAGTATTTT,CAISERLASDTQYF
TRBJ1-2,many,TRBV25-1,TRBD1,TGTGCCAGCAGTGAAAGGACAGGGTACTATGGCTACACCTTC,CASSERTGYYGYTF
TRBJ2-1,.,TRBV27,TRBD1,TGTGCCAGCAGCGGTTATAGGGACAGGGTTAAAAATGAGCAGTTCTTC,CASSGYRDRVKNEQFF
TRBJ2-1,.,TRBV4-1,TRBD1,TGCGCCAGCAGCACCCGACAGGGTAGGAAGTTCTTC,CASSTRQGRKFF
TRBJ1-1,.,TRBV20-1,TRBD1,TGCAGTACCCAGACCGGGACAGGGGGCACTGAAGCTTTCTTT,CSTQTGTGGTEAFF
TRBJ1-4,few,TRBV5-5,TRBD1,TGTGCCAGCAGCGCCCGGACAGGGCTTGCGGAAAAACTGTTTTTT,CASSARTGLAEKLFF
TRBJ2-7,few,TRBV27,.,TGTGCCAGCAGTTCACCGGTTCGTGGAGGGAGGGAGCAGTACTTC,CASSSPVRGGREQYF
TRBJ1-1,.,TRBV6-5,.,TGTGCCAGAAGTTACTCTAAAGGGGCCACTGAAGCTTTCTTT,CARSYSKGATEAFF
TRBJ2-7,.,TRBV6-2/TRBV6-3,TRBD2,TGTGCCAGCAGTCCGGGAGGAGGCGGGTACGAGCAGTACTTC,CASSPGGGGYEQYF
TRBJ2-5,.,TRBV10-3,TRBD1,TGTGCCATCAGTGCCGGGACAGTTATGCGGTACCAAGAGACCCAGTACTTC,CAISAGTVMRYQETQYF
TRBJ2-1,few,TRBV6-2/TRBV6-3,.,TGTGCCAGCAGTAGGGGTAAAGAGCAGTTCTTC,CASSRGKEQFF
TRBJ2-7,few,TRBV29-1,TRBD2,TGCAGCGACCACGGAGGAGCGGGAGGGGTCTACGAGCAGTACTTC,CSDHGGAGGVYEQYF
TRBJ2-3,few,TRBV7-7,TRBD2,TGTGCCAGCAGCTTAGGTAGCGGGTGGAGCACAGATACGCAGTATTTT,CASSLGSGWSTDTQYF
TRBJ2-1,many,TRBV4-2,.,TGTGCCAGCAGCCAAGAAAACAGGCCCGCCCCGCATGAGCAGTTCTTC,CASSQENRPAPHEQFF
TRBJ1-4,.,TRBV21-1,.,TGTGCCAGCAGCAAAGGGACAGGGAATGAAAAACTGTTTTTT,CASSKGTGNEKLFF
TRBJ1-1,many,TRBV11-2,TRBD1,TGTGCCAGCAGCCTAATACAGGGGCGCGGAGAAGCTTTCTTT,CASSLIQGRGEAFF
TRBJ1-2,few,TRBV25-1,.,TGTGCCAGCAGTAGGCAATGGAACTATGGCTACACCTTC,CASSRQWNYGYTF
TRBJ1-5,.,TRBV3-1,.,TGTGCCAGCAGCCCTCAAGCGAACAATCAGCCCCAGCATTTT,CASSPQANNQPQHF
TRBJ1-1,.,TRBV18,TRBD1,TGTGCCAGCTCACCAGGACAGGGATTATGGAACACTGAAGCTTTCTTT,CASSPGQGLWNTEAFF
TRBJ1-3,.,TRBV7-9,TRBD1,TGTGCCAGCAGCGCTCCGGGACAGGGAAACACCATATATTTT,CASSAPGQGNTIYF